The 13 T cell receptor beta chains below all came from one sample that was sequenced in a study of shared clonotypes between healthy human individuals. The protocol was immunoSEQ multiplex PCR, while the TCRdb copy is restricted to in-frame clones and leaves out a portion. The sample lists roughly 2 million clones; approximately 96% were seen once. Sequencing was done on a sample of naive CD4+ T cells sorted from blood. Specified subset: CD45RA+ positively selected. The origin of the receptors is a man between 18 and 35 years old in good health.

This clone came up once. The V and J genes are TRBV6-5 and TRBJ1-6, with TRBD1 as a possible D gene (5 bases). CDR1 is MNHEY, CDR2 SVGAGI, per germline. This CDR3 is built from 15 residues. V gave up 7 bases and J gave up 10 bases, with 20 bases separating them. CDR3 bases: TGTGCCAGCACCCCGACCGGGGCAGGGAGCTCACCCCTCCACTTT. Translated, it gives CASTPTGAGSSPLHF.

The J gene is TRBJ2-3, the V gene TRBV30, with TRBD1 as a possible D gene (5 bases). With 3 bases removed from V and 3 bases from J, the gap between germline ends came to 13 bases. This CDR3 is 14 amino acids long. CDR1 and CDR2 from the germline V gene are GTSNPN and SVGIG (reference sequence). CDR3 bases: TGTGCCTGGAGCGACGAAGGGGTGACAGATACGCAGTATTTT. As protein: CAWSDEGVTDTQYF.

The rearrangement joins TRBV5-1 to TRBJ2-2, with D unclear. The germline CDR1 and CDR2 sequences are SGHRS and YFSETQ. CDR3 size: 13 residues. Trimming removed 6 bases from V and 4 bases from J, with 10 bases in between. The CDR3 region is CASKWGSTGELFF. DNA for the CDR3: TGCGCCAGCAAATGGGGTTCCACCGGGGAGCTGTTTTTT.

The chain carries TRBV18 and TRBJ1-1; 7 positions agree with TRBD1. CDR3 length: 15 residues. Looked up from germline, CDR1 is KGHSH and CDR2 is LQKENI. The J segment lost 3 bases and the V segment lost 3 bases, leaving 7 bases of the junction unmatched. The CDR3: CASSPGQAGYTEAFF. The CDR3 DNA is TGTGCCAGCTCACCCGGACAGGCAGGGTACACTGAAGCTTTCTTT.

Only a few counts were recorded for this clone. Other DNA sequences within the sample encode an identical CDR3. The chain is built from TRBV6-5 and TRBJ2-7; D unclear. The CDR3 is 12 residues long. The germline CDR1 and CDR2 sequences are MNHEY and SVGAGI. Trimming removed 8 bases from V and 0 bases from J, with 8 bases in between. CDR3 sequence (DNA): TGTGCCAGCGGACGGAGCTCCTACGAGCAGTACTTC. Protein sequence: CASGRSSYEQYF.

J is TRBJ1-3 and V is TRBV5-4; 8 bases align to TRBD1. J lost 0 bases, V lost 3 bases, and 8 bases had no gene match. The CDR3 length is 17 residues. Per germline, CDR1 SGHNT and CDR2 YYREEE (reference sequence). The CDR3 DNA is TGTGCCAGCAGCTATTCCGGGACAGGTTACTCTGGAAACACCATATATTTT. This encodes CASSYSGTGYSGNTIYF.

This rearrangement joins TRBV7-2 to TRBJ2-1; 16 positions agree with TRBD2. This CDR3 has 18 residues. V lost 5 bases, J lost 8 bases, and 12 bases stayed unmatched. From germline, CDR1 is SGHTA and CDR2 FQGNSA. Here the CDR3 DNA reads TGTGCCAGCAGCACGGGACTAGCGGGAGGGCCCAGAGTATATGAGCAGTTCTTC. Translation gives CASSTGLAGGPRVYEQFF.

This chain uses TRBV5-4 with TRBJ2-7; the D gene is possibly TRBD1 (5 bases). Germline values: CDR1 SGHNT, CDR2 YYREEE (reference sequence). V shed 4 bases and J shed 2 bases, with 10 bases lying between them. The CDR3 is 13 amino acids. The CDR3, as DNA: TGTGCCAGCAGCGGGGCAGGGACCTACGAGCAGTACTTC. This gives the protein CASSGAGTYEQYF.

The chain carries TRBV28 and TRBJ1-1; D unclear. This CDR3 has 14 residues. Germline V gene sequence: CDR1 MDHEN, CDR2 SYDVKM. Trimming cost V 9 bases and J 2 bases, with 16 bases left between them. The CDR3 DNA follows: TGTGCCAGTAACCGGGCGGGGTCAAACACTGAAGCTTTCTTT. Protein sequence: CASNRAGSNTEAFF. The whole variable domain, remainder taken from reference TRBV28 and TRBJ1-1, is DVKVTQSSRYLVKRTGEKVFLECVQDMDHENMFWYRQDPGLGLRLIYFSYDVKMKEKGDIPEGYSVSREKKERFSLILESASTNQTSMYLCASNRAGSNTEAFFGQGTRLTVV.

The rearrangement uses TRBV30 and TRBJ2-3; D possibly corresponds to TRBD1 (5 bases). The V end was cut by 2 bases, the J end by 2 bases, with 14 bases between. The CDR3 has 15 amino acids. In germline, CDR1 is GTSNPN, CDR2 SVGIG (reference sequence). The CDR3 DNA is TGTGCCTGGAGTCCGAAGGGGATATCCACAGATACGCAGTATTTT. Translating gives CAWSPKGISTDTQYF.

The chain carries TRBV6-5 and TRBJ1-5; possibly TRBD1 for D (6 bases). CDR3 length: 13 residues. Germline V gene sequence: CDR1 MNHEY, CDR2 SVGAGI. V lost 9 bases and J lost 4, with 13 bases in between. CDR3: CARRTQGNQPQHF. The DNA of the CDR3 is TGTGCCAGACGAACCCAGGGGAATCAGCCCCAGCATTTT.

This sequence joins TRBV10-1 and TRBJ2-2; D unclear. The germline CDR1 and CDR2 sequences are WNHNN and SYGVQD (reference sequence). V lost 0 bases and J 6 bases, leaving 14 bases between the germline ends. The CDR3 totals 16 residues. In nucleotides, the CDR3 is TGCGCCAGCAGTGAGTCCGTGACAAAGGGATCCGGGGAGCTGTTTTTT. It translates to CASSESVTKGSGELFF.

The chain's CDR3 is CASSPLGTSNQPQHF. CDR3 DNA: TGTGCCAGCAGCCCACTCGGGACCAGCAATCAGCCCCAGCATTTT. This chain connects TRBV5-5 to TRBJ1-5; D may be TRBD1 (5 bases). V gave up 4 bases and J gave up 1 base, with 12 bases separating them. Germline V gene sequence: CDR1 SGHKS, CDR2 YYEKEE (reference sequence). The CDR3 has 15 residues. Complete variable domain (other parts from reference TRBV5-5 and TRBJ1-5): DAGVTQSPTHLIKTRGQQVTLRCSPISGHKSVSWYQQVLGQGPQFIFQYYEKEERGRGNFPDRFSARQFPNYSSELNVNALLLGDSALYLCASSPLGTSNQPQHFGDGTRLSIL.